Each of the 5 T cell receptor beta chains below was sequenced from the same sample in a study of OX40 agonist ivuxolimab in advanced cancers. Data came from immunoSEQ multiplex PCR; TCRdb stores just in-frame clones and leaves some out. The data contain just over 35,000 clones, about 84% of them singletons. The sequencing here drew on CD4+ or CD8+ T cells sorted from blood, taken in a trial of the OX40 agonist ivuxolimab. The origin of the receptors is an adult with an advanced solid tumor such as melanoma, head and neck, liver or kidney cancer.

The chain employs TRBV4-1 and TRBJ1-2; D might be TRBD1 (6 bases). The CDR3 runs to 18 residues. CDR1 and CDR2 (germline): MGHRA, YSYEKL. Trimming shortened V by 4 bases and J by 4 bases, and 25 bases separated the two germline ends. CDR3 sequence reads: CASSRGFEGGAWCYGYTF. Here the CDR3 DNA reads TGCGCCAGCAGCCGAGGGTTCGAGGGGGGGGCCTGGTGCTATGGCTACACCTTC.

The CDR3 sequence: CASSETGLALPEQYF. The CDR3 DNA reads TGCGCCAGCAGTGAGACGGGACTAGCACTTCCCGAGCAGTACTTC. J is TRBJ2-7 and V is TRBV10-1; 9 bases are a match to TRBD2. The CDR3 totals 15 residues. After removal of 2 bases from V and 6 bases from J, the junction contained 8 bases not matched to a gene. Looked up from germline, CDR1 is WNHNN and CDR2 is SYGVQD (reference sequence).

V is TRBV6-1 and J is TRBJ2-7; a weak D match, TRBD1 (6 bases). CDR1 and CDR2 from the germline V gene are MNHNS and SASEGT. The V end lost 3 bases, the J end lost 2 bases, and 14 bases lay between the germline ends. The CDR3 is 15 residues long. In DNA, the CDR3 is TGTGCCAGCAGTGAGCGCGCAGGGGCTCCCTACGAGCAGTACTTC. It specifies CASSERAGAPYEQYF.

The chain recombines TRBV13 with TRBJ2-1; the match to TRBD2 covers 13 bases. The CDR3 is made up of 16 amino acids. J lost 3 bases, V lost 4 bases, and 3 bases had no gene match. Per the germline V gene, CDR1 is PRHDT and CDR2 is FYEKMQ (reference sequence). CDR3 region: CASSSGLAGHYNEQFF. CDR3 coding DNA: TGTGCCAGCAGCTCGGGACTAGCGGGACACTACAATGAGCAGTTCTTC.

The V call is TRBV7-9, the J call TRBJ2-1; D not resolved. V shed 1 base and J shed 6 bases, with 4 bases lying between them. The CDR3 loop spans 12 amino acids. Per the germline V gene, CDR1 is SEHNR and CDR2 is FQNEAQ (reference sequence). The DNA of the CDR3 is TGTGCCAGCAGCTTAGTCCGCAATGAGCAGTTCTTC. Translated: CASSLVRNEQFF.